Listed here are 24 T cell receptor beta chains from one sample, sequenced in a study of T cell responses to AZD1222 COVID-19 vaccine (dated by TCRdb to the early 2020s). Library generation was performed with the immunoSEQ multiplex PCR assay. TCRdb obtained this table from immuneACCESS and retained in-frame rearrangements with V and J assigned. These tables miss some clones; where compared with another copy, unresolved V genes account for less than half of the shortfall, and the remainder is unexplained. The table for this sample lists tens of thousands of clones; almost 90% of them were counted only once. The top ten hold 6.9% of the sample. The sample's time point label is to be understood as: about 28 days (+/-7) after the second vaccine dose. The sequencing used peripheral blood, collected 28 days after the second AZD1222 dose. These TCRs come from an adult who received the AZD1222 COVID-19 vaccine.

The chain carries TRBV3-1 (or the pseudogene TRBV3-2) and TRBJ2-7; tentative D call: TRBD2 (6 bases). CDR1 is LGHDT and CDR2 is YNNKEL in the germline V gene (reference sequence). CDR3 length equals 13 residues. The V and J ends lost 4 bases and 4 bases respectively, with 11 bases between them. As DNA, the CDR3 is TGTGCCAGCAGCCGGAGGGGCTCGTACGAGCAGTACTTC. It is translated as CASSRRGSYEQYF.

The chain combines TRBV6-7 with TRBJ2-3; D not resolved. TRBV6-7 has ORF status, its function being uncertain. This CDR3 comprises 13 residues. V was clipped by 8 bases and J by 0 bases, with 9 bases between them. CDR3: CASRIRSTDTQYF. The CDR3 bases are TGTGCCAGCCGAATACGAAGCACAGATACGCAGTATTTT.

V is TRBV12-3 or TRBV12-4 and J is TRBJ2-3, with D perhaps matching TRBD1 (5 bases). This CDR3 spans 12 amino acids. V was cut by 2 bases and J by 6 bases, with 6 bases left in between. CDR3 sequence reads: CASSLSGDTQYF. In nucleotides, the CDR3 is TGTGCCAGCAGTTTATCAGGGGATACGCAGTATTTT.

The CDR3 region is CASRATFHRANQPQHF. In nucleotides, the CDR3 is TGTGCCAGCAGGGCCACATTCCACAGGGCCAATCAGCCCCAGCATTTT. The chain joins TRBV6-4 to TRBJ1-5; perhaps TRBD1 as D (6 bases). The V gene lost 6 bases and the J gene lost 3 bases, with 18 bases spanning the gap. Germline CDR1 MRHNA, CDR2 SNTAGT. The CDR3 length is 16 residues.

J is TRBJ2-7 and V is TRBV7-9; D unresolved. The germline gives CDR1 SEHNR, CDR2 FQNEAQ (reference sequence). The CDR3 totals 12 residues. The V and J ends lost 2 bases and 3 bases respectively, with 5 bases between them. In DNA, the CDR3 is TGTGCCAGCAGCTTATTCTACTACGAGCAGTACTTC. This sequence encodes CASSLFYYEQYF. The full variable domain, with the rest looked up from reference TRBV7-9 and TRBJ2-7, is DTGVSQNPRHKITKRGQNVTFRCDPISEHNRLYWYRQTLGQGPEFLTYFQNEAQLEKSRLLSDRFSAERPKGSFSTLEIQRTEQGDSAMYLCASSLFYYEQYFGPGTRLTVT.

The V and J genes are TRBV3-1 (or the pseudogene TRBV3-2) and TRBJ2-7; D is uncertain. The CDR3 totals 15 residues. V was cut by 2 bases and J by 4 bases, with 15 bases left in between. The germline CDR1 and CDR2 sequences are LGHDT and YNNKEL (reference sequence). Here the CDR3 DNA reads TGTGCCAGCAGCCAAAATATCCTTACTAAGTACGAGCAGTACTTC. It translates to CASSQNILTKYEQYF.

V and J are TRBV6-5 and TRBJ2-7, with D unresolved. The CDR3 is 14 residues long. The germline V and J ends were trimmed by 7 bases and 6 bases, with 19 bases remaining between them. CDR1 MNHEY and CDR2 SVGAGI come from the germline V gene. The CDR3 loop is CASNHDGWSAEQYF. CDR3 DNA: TGTGCCAGCAACCACGACGGGTGGAGTGCCGAGCAGTACTTC.

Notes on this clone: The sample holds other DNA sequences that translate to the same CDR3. The CDR3 sequence: CASSFGGNQPQHF. CDR3 DNA sequence: TGTGCCAGCAGTTTCGGGGGGAATCAGCCCCAGCATTTT. This chain uses TRBV27 with TRBJ1-5, with D perhaps TRBD1 (5 bases). Trimming left V 3 bases short and J 4 bases short, with 7 bases between. The CDR3 has 13 residues. Germline assignment: CDR1 MNHEY and CDR2 SMNVEV (reference sequence).

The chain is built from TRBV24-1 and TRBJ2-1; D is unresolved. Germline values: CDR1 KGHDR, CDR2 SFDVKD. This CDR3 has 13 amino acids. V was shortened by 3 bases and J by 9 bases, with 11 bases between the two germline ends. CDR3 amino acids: CATSDRSGSEQFF. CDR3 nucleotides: TGTGCCACCAGTGATAGGTCAGGCTCTGAGCAGTTCTTC.

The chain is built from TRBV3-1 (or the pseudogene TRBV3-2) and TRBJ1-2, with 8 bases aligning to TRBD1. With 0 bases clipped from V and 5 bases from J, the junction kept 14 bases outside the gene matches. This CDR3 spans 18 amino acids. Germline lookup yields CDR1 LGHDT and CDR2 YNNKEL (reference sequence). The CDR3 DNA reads TGTGCCAGCAGCCAAGAATCATGGACAGGGACGACGATATATGGCTACACCTTC. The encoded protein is CASSQESWTGTTIYGYTF.

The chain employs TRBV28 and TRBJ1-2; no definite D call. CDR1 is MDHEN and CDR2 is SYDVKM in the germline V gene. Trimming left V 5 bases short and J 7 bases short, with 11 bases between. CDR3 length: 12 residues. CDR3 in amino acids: CASSPPVSGYTF. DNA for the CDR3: TGTGCCAGCAGTCCCCCCGTGAGTGGCTACACCTTC.

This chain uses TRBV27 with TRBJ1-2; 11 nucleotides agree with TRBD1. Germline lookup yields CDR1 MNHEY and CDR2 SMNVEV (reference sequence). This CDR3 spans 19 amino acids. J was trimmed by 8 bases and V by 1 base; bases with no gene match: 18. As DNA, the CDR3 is TGTGCCAGCAGTTTATTTTTCCGGACAGGGGGCTTGAAGTCTGGGGGCTACACCTTC. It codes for CASSLFFRTGGLKSGGYTF.

The CDR3 nucleotides read TGTGCCAGCAGCCCGACGGGACAGGACTATGGCTACACCTTC. Its protein is CASSPTGQDYGYTF. This chain joins TRBV3-1 (or the pseudogene TRBV3-2) and TRBJ1-2; 8 bases fit TRBD1. V lost 4 bases, J lost 3 bases, and 4 bases stayed unmatched. Germline V gene sequence: CDR1 LGHDT, CDR2 YNNKEL (reference sequence). The CDR3 length is 14 residues.

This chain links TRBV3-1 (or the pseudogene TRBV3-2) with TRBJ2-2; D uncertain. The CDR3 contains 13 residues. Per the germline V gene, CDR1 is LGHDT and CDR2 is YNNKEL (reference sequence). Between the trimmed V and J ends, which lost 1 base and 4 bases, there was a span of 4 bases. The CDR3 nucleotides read TGTGCCAGCAGCCAAGGTTTCACCGGGGAGCTGTTTTTT. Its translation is CASSQGFTGELFF.

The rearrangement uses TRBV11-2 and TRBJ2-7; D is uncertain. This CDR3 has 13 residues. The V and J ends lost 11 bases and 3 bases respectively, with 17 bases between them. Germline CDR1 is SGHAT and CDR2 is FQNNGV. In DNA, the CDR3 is TGTGCCTTTGTCGAGGCCTACCGCTACGAGCAGTACTTC. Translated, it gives CAFVEAYRYEQYF. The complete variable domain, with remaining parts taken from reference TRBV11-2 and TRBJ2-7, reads EAGVAQSPRYKIIEKRQSVAFWCNPISGHATLYWYQQILGQGPKLLIQFQNNGVVDDSQLPKDRFSAERLKGVDSTLKIQPAKLEDSAVYLCAFVEAYRYEQYFGPGTRLTVT.

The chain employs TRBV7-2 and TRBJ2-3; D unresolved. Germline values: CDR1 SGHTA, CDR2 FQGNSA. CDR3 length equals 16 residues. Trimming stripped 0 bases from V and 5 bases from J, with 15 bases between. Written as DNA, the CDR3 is TGTGCCAGCAGCTTAGCGGGAACGGTGGTTGGAGATACGCAGTATTTT. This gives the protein CASSLAGTVVGDTQYF.

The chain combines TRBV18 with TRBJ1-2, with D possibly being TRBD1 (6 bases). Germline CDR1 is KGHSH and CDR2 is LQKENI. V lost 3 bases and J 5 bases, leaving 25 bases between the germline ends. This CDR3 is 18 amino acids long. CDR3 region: CASSPQPDRSLFSYGYTF. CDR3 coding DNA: TGTGCCAGCTCACCTCAACCCGACAGGTCGCTCTTCTCGTATGGCTACACCTTC.

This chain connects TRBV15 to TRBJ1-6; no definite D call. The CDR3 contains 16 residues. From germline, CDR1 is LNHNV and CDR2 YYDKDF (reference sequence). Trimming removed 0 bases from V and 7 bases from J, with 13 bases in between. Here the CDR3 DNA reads TGTGCCACCAGCAGAGATGGCCGTGCGGGAAATTCACCCCTCCACTTT. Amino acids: CATSRDGRAGNSPLHF.

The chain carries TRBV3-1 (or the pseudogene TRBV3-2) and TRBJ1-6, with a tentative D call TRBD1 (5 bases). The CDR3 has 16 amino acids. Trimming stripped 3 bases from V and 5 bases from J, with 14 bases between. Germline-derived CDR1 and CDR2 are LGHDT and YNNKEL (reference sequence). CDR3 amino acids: CASSHFGWGNNSPLHF. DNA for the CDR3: TGTGCCAGCAGCCATTTCGGCTGGGGGAATAATTCACCCCTCCACTTT.

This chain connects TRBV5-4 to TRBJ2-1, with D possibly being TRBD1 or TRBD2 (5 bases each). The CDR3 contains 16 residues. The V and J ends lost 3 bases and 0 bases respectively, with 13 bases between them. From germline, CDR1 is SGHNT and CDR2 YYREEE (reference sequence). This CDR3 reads CASSSGTGSSYNEQFF. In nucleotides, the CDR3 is TGTGCCAGCAGCTCCGGGACGGGTAGCTCCTACAATGAGCAGTTCTTC.

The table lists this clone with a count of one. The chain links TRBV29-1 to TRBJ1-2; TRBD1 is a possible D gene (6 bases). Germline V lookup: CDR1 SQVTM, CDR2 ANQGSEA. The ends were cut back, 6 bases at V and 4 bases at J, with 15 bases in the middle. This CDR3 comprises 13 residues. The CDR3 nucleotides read TGCAGCGTCGGGACACTAGATTTCTATGGCTACACCTTC. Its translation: CSVGTLDFYGYTF. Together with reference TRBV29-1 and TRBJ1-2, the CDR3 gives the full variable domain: SAVISQKPSRDICQRGTSLTIQCQVDSQVTMMFWYRQQPGQSLTLIATANQGSEATYESGFVIDKFPISRPNLTFSTLTVSNMSPEDSSIYLCSVGTLDFYGYTFGSGTRLTVV.

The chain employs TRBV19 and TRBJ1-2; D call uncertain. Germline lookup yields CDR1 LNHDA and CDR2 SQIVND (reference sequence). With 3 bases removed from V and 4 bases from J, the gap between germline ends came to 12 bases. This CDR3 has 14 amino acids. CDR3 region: CASSMMRDSYGYTF. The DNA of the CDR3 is TGTGCCAGTAGTATGATGCGGGATAGCTATGGCTACACCTTC.

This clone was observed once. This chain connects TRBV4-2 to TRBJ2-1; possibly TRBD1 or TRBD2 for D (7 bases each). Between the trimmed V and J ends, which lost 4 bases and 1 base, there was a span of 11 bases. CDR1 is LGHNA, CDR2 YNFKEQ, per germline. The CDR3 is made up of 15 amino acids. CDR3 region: CASSRGGQSYNEQFF. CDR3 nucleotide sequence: TGTGCCAGCAGCCGGGGGGGACAGTCCTACAATGAGCAGTTCTTC.

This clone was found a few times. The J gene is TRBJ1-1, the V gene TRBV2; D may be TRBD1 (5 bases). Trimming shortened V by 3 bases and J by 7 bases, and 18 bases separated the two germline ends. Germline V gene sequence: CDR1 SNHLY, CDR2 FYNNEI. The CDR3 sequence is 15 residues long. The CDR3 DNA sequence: TGTGCCAGCAGTGAGCAGGACATCTCGCGGGGTGAAGCTTTCTTT. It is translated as CASSEQDISRGEAFF.